The 4 T cell receptor beta chains below come from one sample, sequenced in a study of CD8 T cells in ankylosing spondylitis. Study-wide results and caveats: Seemingly characteristic of ankylosing spondylitis blood was a TCR beta motif consisting of eight highly homologous variants.

TCRdb passed the 5' RACE reads through MiXCR, listing each CDR3 protein once. The data hold some 330,000 distinct CDR3 sequences, with approximately 8% observed a single time. Their cognate antigens are unknown. The specimen was blood, either unsorted or a sorted T cell fraction (not recorded which). The receptors were sampled from a male donor with ankylosing spondylitis.

This clonotype has more than one count but fewer than ten. The chain employs TRBV5-5 and TRBJ2-1, with unresolved D. Germline V lookup: CDR1 SGHKS, CDR2 YYEKEE (reference sequence). V was shortened by 4 bases and J by 7 bases, with 12 bases between the two germline ends. CDR3 length equals 13 residues. This chain's CDR3 is CASSSITENEQFF. The DNA of the CDR3 is TGTGCCAGCAGCAGTATTACGGAAAATGAGCAGTTCTTC. The full variable domain, completed using reference TRBV5-5 and TRBJ2-1, is DAGVTQSPTHLIKTRGQQVTLRCSPISGHKSVSWYQQVLGQGPQFIFQYYEKEERGRGNFPDRFSARQFPNYSSELNVNALLLGDSALYLCASSSITENEQFFGPGTRLTVL.

V usage is TRBV12-3 or TRBV12-4 and J usage is TRBJ2-3; maybe TRBD1 (6 bases). Trimming removed 5 bases from V and 0 bases from J, with 18 bases in between. The CDR3 runs 17 residues. DNA of the CDR3: TGTGCCAGCAGTACACAGGGCATTGGGATAAGCACAGATACGCAGTATTTT. Translation gives CASSTQGIGISTDTQYF.

This clonotype was seen repeatedly, ten times or more. This chain uses TRBV20-1 with TRBJ2-2; D is perhaps TRBD2 (6 bases). The CDR3 has 16 amino acids. The V and J ends lost 3 bases and 1 base respectively, with 15 bases between them. Germline V gene sequence: CDR1 DFQATT, CDR2 SNEGSKA (reference sequence). The CDR3 bases are TGCAGTGCTAGTCCCTCGGGGCGGGGGAACACCGGGGAGCTGTTTTTT. This translates into CSASPSGRGNTGELFF.

The chain employs TRBV11-1 and TRBJ2-4, with D maybe TRBD2 (6 bases). Germline lookup yields CDR1 SGHAT and CDR2 FQDESV (reference sequence). The CDR3 covers 14 residues. V shed 5 bases and J shed 5 bases, with 13 bases lying between them. DNA of the CDR3: TGTGCCAGCAGCGTTAGCGGAGTGGAAAACATTCAGTACTTC. This encodes CASSVSGVENIQYF.